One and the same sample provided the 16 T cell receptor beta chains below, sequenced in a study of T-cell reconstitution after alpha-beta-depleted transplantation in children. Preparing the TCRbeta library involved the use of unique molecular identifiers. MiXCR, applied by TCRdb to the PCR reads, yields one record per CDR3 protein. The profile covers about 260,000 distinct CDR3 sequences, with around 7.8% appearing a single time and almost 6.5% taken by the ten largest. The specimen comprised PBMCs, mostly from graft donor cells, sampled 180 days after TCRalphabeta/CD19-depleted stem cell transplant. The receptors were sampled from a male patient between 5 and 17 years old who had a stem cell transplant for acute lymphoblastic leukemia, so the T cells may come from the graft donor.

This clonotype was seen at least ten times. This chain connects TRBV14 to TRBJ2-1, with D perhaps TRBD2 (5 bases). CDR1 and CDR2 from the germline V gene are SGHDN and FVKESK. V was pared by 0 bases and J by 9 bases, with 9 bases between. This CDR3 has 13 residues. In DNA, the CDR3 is TGTGCCAGCAGCCAAGATCCGGGAATTGAGCAGTTCTTC. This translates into CASSQDPGIEQFF. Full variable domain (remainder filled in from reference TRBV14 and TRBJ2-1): EAGVTQFPSHSVIEKGQTVTLRCDPISGHDNLYWYRRVMGKEIKFLLHFVKESKQDESGMPNNRFLAERTGGTYSTLKVQPAELEDSGVYFCASSQDPGIEQFFGPGTRLTVL.

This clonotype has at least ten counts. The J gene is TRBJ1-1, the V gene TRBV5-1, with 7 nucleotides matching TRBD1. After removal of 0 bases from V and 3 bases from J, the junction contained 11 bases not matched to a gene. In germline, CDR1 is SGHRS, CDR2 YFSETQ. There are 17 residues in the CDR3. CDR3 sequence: CASSLGGGGKLHTEAFF. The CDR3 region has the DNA TGCGCCAGCAGCTTGGGAGGGGGCGGAAAATTGCACACTGAAGCTTTCTTT. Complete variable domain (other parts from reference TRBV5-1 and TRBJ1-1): KAGVTQTPRYLIKTRGQQVTLSCSPISGHRSVSWYQQTPGQGLQFLFEYFSETQRNKGNFPGRFSGRQFSNSRSEMNVSTLELGDSALYLCASSLGGGGKLHTEAFFGQGTRLTVV.

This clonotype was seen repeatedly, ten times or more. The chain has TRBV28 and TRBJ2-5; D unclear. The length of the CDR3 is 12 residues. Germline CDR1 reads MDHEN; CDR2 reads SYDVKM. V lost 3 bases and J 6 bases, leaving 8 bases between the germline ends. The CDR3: CASSFNWKTQYF. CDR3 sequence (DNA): TGTGCCAGCAGTTTTAATTGGAAGACCCAGTACTTC.

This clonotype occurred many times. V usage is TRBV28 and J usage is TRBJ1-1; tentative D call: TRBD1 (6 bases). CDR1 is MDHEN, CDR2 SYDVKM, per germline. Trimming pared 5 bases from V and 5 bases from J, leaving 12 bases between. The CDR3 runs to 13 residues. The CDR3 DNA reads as TGTGCCAGCAGTCTCCACAGGGATACTGAAGCTTTCTTT. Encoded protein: CASSLHRDTEAFF.

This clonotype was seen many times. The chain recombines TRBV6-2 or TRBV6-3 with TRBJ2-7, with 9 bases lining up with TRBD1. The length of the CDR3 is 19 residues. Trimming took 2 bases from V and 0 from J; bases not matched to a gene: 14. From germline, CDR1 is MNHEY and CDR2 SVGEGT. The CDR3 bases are TGTGCCAGCAGTTACCCGGGGACAGGGATTTATCCGAGCTCCTACGAGCAGTACTTC. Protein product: CASSYPGTGIYPSSYEQYF.

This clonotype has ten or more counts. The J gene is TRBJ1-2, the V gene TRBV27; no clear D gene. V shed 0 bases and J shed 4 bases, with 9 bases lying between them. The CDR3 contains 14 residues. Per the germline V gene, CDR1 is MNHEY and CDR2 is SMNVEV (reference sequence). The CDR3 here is CASSLSVPSYGYTF. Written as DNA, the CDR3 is TGTGCCAGCAGTTTATCCGTACCCAGCTATGGCTACACCTTC.

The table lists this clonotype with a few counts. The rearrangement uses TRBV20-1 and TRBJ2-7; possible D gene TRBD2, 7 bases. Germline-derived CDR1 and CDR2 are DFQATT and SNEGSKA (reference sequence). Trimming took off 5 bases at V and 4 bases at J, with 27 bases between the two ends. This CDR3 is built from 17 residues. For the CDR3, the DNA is TGCAGTGCTTCCGGGACGCCAGACGAGGGGGGGCGGTACGAGCAGTACTTC. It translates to CSASGTPDEGGRYEQYF.

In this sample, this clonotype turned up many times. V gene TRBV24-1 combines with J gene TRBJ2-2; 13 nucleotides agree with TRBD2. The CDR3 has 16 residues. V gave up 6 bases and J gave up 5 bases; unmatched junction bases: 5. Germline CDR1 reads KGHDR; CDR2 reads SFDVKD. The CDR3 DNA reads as TGTGCCACCAGTTCCCCGACTAGCGGGAGGACCGGGGAGCTGTTTTTT. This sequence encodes CATSSPTSGRTGELFF.

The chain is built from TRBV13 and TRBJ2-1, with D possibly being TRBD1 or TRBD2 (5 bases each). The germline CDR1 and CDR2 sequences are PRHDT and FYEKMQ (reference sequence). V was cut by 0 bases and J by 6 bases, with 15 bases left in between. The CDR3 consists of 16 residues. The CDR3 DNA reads TGTGCCAGCAGCTTAGGCCAACGGGGACCAAGCAATGAGCAGTTCTTC. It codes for CASSLGQRGPSNEQFF. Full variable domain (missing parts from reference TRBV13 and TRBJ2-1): AAGVIQSPRHLIKEKRETATLKCYPIPRHDTVYWYQQGPGQDPQFLISFYEKMQSDKGSIPDRFSAQQFSDYHSELNMSSLELGDSALYFCASSLGQRGPSNEQFFGPGTRLTVL.

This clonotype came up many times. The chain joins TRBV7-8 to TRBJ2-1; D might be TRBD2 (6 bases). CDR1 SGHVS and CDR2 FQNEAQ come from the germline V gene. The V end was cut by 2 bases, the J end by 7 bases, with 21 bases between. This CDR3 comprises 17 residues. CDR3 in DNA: TGTGCCAGCAGCTTACGTCGGGCGGGATTTTTGGATAATGAGCAGTTCTTC. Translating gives CASSLRRAGFLDNEQFF. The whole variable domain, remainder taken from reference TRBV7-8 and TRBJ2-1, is GAGVSQSPRYKVAKRGQDVALRCDPISGHVSLFWYQQALGQGPEFLTYFQNEAQLDKSGLPSDRFFAERPEGSVSTLKIQRTQQEDSAVYLCASSLRRAGFLDNEQFFGPGTRLTVL.

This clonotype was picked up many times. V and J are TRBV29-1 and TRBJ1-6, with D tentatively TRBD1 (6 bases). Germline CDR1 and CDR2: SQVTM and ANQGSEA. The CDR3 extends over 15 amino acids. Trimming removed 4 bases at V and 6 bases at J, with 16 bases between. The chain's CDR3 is CSVGGGQGTNSPLHF. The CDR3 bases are TGCAGCGTTGGGGGGGGCCAGGGAACTAATTCACCCCTCCACTTT.

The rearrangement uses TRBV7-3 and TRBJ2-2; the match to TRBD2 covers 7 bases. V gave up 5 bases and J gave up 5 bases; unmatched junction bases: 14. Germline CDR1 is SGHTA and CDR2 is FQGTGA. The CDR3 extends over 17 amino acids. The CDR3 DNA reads TGTGCCAGCAGCCTAAATGCGCGGGAGATAGGAACCGGGGAGCTGTTTTTT. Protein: CASSLNAREIGTGELFF.

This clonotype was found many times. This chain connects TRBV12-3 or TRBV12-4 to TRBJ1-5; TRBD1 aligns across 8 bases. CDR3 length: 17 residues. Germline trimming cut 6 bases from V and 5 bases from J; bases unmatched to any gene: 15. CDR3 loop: CASSPLQRSGGDQPQHF. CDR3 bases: TGTGCCAGCAGCCCTCTGCAGAGGTCAGGGGGCGATCAGCCCCAGCATTTT.

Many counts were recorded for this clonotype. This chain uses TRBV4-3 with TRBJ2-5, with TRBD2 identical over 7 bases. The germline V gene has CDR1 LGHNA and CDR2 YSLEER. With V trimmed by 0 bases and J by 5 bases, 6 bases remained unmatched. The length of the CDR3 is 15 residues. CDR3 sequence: CASSQEYGGWETQYF. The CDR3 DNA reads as TGCGCCAGCAGCCAAGAATACGGGGGGTGGGAGACCCAGTACTTC.

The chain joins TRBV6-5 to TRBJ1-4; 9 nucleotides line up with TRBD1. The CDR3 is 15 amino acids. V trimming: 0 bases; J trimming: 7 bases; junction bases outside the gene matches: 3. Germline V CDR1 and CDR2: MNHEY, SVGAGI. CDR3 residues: CASSYSDRGFEKLFF. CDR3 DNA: TGTGCCAGCAGTTACTCGGACAGGGGTTTTGAAAAACTGTTTTTT.

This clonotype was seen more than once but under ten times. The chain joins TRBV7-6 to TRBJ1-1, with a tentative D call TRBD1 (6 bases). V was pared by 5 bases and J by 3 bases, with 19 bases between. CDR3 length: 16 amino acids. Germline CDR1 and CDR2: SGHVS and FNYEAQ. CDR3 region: CASSLLGGALDTEAFF. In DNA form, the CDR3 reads TGTGCCAGCAGCCTCTTGGGGGGGGCGTTGGACACTGAAGCTTTCTTT.